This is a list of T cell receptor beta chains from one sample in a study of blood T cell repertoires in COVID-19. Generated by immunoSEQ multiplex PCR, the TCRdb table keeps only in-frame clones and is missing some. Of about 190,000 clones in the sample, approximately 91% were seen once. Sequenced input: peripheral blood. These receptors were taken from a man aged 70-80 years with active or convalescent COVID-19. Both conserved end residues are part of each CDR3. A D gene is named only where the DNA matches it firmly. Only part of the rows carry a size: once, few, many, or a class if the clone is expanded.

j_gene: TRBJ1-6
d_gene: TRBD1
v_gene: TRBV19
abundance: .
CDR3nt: TGTGCCAGTAGGCCCGGACAGGGGTATAATTCACCCCTCCACTTT
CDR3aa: CASRPGQGYNSPLHF

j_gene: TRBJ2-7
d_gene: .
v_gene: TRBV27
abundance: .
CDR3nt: TGTGCCAGCAGCCCCCCCGGTGGCTACGAGCAGTACTTC
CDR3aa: CASSPPGGYEQYF

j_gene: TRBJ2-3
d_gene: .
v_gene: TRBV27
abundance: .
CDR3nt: TGTGCCAGCAGCCCCTTTAGAGCAGATACGCAGTATTTT
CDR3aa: CASSPFRADTQYF

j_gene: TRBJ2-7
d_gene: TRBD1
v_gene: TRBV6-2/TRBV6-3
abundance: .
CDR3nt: TGTGCCAGCAGTTACTCGCCCAGGGGGCCCGAGCAGTACTTC
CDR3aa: CASSYSPRGPEQYF

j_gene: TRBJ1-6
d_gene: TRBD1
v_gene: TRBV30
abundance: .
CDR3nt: TGTGCCTGGACCAGACACCCCGGGACAGGCCGTTCACCCCTCCACTTT
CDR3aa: CAWTRHPGTGRSPLHF

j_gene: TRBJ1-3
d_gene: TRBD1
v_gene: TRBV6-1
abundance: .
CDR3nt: TGTGCCAGCAGTGAAGGGACAGGGGCAGGAAACACCATATATTTT
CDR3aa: CASSEGTGAGNTIYF

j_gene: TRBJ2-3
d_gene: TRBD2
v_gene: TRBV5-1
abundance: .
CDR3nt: TGCGCCAGCAGCGAAAGACTAGCGGGTGGCTCAGATACGCAGTATTTT
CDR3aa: CASSERLAGGSDTQYF

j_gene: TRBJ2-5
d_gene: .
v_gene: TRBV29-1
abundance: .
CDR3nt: TGCAGCGCCGGCGGCAGGGGCCCAGGGACCCAGTACTTC
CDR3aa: CSAGGRGPGTQYF

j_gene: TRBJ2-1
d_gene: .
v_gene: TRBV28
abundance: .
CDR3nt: TGTGCCAGCAGTTTATTGGGTGGGAGGAATTACAATGAGCAGTTCTTC
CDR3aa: CASSLLGGRNYNEQFF

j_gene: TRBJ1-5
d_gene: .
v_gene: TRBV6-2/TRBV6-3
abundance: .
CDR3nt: TGTGCCAGCAGTACAAGGAGCCGCAATCAGCCCCAGCATTTT
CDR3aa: CASSTRSRNQPQHF

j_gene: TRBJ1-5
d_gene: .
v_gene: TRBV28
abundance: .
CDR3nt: TGTGCCAGCAGCCCAACAGGGTTCCAGCCCCAGCATTTT
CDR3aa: CASSPTGFQPQHF

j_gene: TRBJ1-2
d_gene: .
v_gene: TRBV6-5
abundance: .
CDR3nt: TGTGCCAGCAGTTCCGGGATAGGGAGCCTATATGGCTACACCTTC
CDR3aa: CASSSGIGSLYGYTF

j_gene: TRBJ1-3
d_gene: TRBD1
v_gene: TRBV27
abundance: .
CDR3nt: TGTGCCAGCAGATCGTATGCGATACCAGGGGGTGGAAACACCATATATTTT
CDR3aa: CASRSYAIPGGGNTIYF

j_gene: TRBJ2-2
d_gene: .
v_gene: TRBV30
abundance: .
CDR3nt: TGTGCCTGGAACAGGGATGCCGGGGAGCTGTTTTTT
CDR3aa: CAWNRDAGELFF

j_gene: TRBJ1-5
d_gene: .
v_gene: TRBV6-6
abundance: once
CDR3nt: TGTGCCAGCAGCTTAGACAGGCAGGGGCCTAATCAGCCCCAGCATTTT
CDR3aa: CASSLDRQGPNQPQHF

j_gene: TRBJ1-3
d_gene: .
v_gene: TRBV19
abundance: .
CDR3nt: TGTGCCAGTAGGTTTTCGGGGTCCCTCTCTGGAAACACCATATATTTT
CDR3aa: CASRFSGSLSGNTIYF

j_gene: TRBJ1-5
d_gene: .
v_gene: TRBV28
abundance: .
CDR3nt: TGTGCCACGGTGACGGCGAGGTGGGGCAATCAGCCCCAGCATTTT
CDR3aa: CATVTARWGNQPQHF

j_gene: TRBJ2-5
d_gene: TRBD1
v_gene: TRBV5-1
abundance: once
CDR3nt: TGCGCCAGCAGCTTGATTAGGACAGGGCGGCAAGAGACCCAGTACTTC
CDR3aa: CASSLIRTGRQETQYF

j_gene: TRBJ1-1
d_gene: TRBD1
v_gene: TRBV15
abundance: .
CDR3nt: TGTGCCACCAGCAGGGTCTCTCAGGGGGCGTGGGTGAGCACTGAAGCTTTCTTT
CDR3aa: CATSRVSQGAWVSTEAFF

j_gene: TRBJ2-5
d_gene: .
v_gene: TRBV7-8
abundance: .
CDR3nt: TGTGCCAGCAGCTCTAGGACTCTGGTTGGGACCCAGTACTTC
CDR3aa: CASSSRTLVGTQYF

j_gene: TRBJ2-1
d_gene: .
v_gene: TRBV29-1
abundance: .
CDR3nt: TGCAGCGTTGGAGTGGGGGGAGGATTGGAGCAGTTCTTC
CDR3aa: CSVGVGGGLEQFF

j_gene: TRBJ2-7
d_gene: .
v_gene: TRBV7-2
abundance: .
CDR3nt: TGTGCCAGCAGCTTGGAGATCGGAGAGCAGTACTTC
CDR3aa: CASSLEIGEQYF

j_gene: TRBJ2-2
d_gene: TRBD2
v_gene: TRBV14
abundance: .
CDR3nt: TGTGCCAGCAGCCAAGATATAACTAGCGGGAGACCCGGGGAGCTGTTTTTT
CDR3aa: CASSQDITSGRPGELFF

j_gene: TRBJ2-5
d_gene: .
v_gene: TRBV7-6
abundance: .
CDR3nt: TGTGCCAGCAGCTTAGCGGGTCTGGAGGAGACCCAGTACTTC
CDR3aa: CASSLAGLEETQYF

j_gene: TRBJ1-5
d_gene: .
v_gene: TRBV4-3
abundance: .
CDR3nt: TGCGCCAGCAGCCAAGGACTTGGTCAGCCCCAGCATTTT
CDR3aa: CASSQGLGQPQHF

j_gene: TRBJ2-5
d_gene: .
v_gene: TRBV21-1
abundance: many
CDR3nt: TGTGCCAGCAGCCACCGACAGGGACGGGGGACCCAGTACTTC
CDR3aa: CASSHRQGRGTQYF

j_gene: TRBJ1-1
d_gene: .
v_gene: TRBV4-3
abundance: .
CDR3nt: TGCGCCAGCAGCCAAGATGACAGTAACACTGAAGCTTTCTTT
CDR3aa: CASSQDDSNTEAFF

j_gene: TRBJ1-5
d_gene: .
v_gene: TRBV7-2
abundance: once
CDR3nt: TGTGCCAGCTCAGAGGTGGGGGCGAGCAATCAGCCCCAGCATTTT
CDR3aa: CASSEVGASNQPQHF

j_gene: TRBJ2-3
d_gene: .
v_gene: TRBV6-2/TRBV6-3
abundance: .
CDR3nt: TGTGCCAGCAGTTACTCTTGGGGGGGCGGTACAGATACGCAGTATTTT
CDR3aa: CASSYSWGGGTDTQYF

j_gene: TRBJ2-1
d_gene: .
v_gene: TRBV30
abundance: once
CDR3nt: TGTGCCTGGAGTGTACCGCCATCCGGTCGGAATGAGCAGTTCTTC
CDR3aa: CAWSVPPSGRNEQFF

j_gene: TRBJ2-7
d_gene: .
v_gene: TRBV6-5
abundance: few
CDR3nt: TGTGCCAGCGCCAAGGAGCCCGCCTACGAGCAGTACTTC
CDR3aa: CASAKEPAYEQYF

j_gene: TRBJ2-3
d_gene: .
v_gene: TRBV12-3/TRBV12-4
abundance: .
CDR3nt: TGTGCCAGCAGACCCCAGGCAGATACGCAGTATTTT
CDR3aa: CASRPQADTQYF

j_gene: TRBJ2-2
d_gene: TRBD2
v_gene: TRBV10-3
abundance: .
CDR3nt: TGTGCCTCGGGACTAGCGGGTCCCACCGGGGAGCTGTTTTTT
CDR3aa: CASGLAGPTGELFF

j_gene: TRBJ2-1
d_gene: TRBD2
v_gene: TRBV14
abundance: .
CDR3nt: TGTGCCAGCAGCCTAACTAGCGGGGGGTCCTACAATGAGCAGTTCTTC
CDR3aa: CASSLTSGGSYNEQFF

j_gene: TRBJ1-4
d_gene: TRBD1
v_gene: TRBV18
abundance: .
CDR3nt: TGTGCCAGCTCACCAGATCGACAGGGGGTTGGTAAACTGTTTTTT
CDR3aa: CASSPDRQGVGKLFF

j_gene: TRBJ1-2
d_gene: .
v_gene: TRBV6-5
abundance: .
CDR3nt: TGTGCCAGCAGGGCAGGGGAGTTGGGTGGCTACACCTTC
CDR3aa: CASRAGELGGYTF

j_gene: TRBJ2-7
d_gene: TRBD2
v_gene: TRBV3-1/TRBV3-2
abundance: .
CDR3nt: TGTGCCAGCAGCCACGGAGCGGGGGGGCCGTACGAGCAGTACTTC
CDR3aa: CASSHGAGGPYEQYF

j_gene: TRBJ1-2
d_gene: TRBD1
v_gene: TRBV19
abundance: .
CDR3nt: TGTGCCAGTATCTCAGGGGGCGTAAGCTATGGCTACACCTTC
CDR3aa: CASISGGVSYGYTF

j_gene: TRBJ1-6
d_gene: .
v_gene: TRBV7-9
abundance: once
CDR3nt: TGTGCCAGCAGCTTAGTCACATACACGGAGAATTATTCACCCCTCCACTTT
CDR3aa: CASSLVTYTENYSPLHF

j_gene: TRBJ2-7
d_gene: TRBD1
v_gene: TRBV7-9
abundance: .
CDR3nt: TGTGCCAGCACCCACACCGGGACAGGCTACTACGAGCAGTACTTC
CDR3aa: CASTHTGTGYYEQYF

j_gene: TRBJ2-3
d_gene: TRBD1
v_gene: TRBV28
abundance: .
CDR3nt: TGTGCCAGCAGCAGGGACAGGAGCACAGATACGCAGTATTTT
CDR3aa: CASSRDRSTDTQYF

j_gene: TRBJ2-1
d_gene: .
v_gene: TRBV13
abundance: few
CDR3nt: TGTGCCAGCAGCTTAGGGGCTAGCGAGGGCGAGCAGTTCTTC
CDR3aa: CASSLGASEGEQFF

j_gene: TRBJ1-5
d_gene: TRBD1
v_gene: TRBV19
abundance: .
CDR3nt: TGTGCCAGTACCCAGGGACAGGGGTTGGGTCAGCCCCAGCATTTT
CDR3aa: CASTQGQGLGQPQHF

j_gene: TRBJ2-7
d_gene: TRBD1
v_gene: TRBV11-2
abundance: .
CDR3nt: TGTGCCAGCAGCGCCGACAGGGGGAGCGAGCAGTACTTC
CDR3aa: CASSADRGSEQYF

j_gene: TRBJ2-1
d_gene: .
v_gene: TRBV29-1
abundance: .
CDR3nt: TGCAGCGTTGGAGTTCGGGAGCAGTTCTTC
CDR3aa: CSVGVREQFF

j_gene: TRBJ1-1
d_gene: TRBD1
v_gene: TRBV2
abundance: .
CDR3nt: TGTGCCACCAGGACAGGGGCGCTGAACACTGAAGCTTTCTTT
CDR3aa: CATRTGALNTEAFF

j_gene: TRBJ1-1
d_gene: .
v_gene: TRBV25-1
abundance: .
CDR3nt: TGTGCCAGCAGGTTTGGCGGCACTGAAGCTTTCTTT
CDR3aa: CASRFGGTEAFF

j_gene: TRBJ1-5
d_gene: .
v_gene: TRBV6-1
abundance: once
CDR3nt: TGTGCCAGCAGTGAACTCGGACTGTCTAATCAGCCCCAGCATTTT
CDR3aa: CASSELGLSNQPQHF

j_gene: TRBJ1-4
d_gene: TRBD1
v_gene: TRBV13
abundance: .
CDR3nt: TGTGCCAGCAGCTTAGTTGGACAGGGTAGACAAAAACTGTTTTTT
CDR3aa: CASSLVGQGRQKLFF

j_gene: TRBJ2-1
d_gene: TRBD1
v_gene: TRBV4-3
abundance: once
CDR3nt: TGCGCCAGCAGCCAAGGGACAGGGGTACCCCATGAGCAGTTCTTC
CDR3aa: CASSQGTGVPHEQFF

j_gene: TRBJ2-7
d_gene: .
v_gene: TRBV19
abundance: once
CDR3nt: TGTGCCAGTAGTGTCAACAGGGTCGGGCTTTACGAGCAGTACTTC
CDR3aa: CASSVNRVGLYEQYF

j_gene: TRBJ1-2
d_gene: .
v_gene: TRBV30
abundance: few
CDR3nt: TGTGCCTGGAGCCCTGGACACTTTGGCTACACCTTC
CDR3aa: CAWSPGHFGYTF

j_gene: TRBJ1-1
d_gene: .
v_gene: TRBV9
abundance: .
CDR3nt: TGTGCCAGCAGCGTAGCATTAGGGGACACTGAAGCTTTCTTT
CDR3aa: CASSVALGDTEAFF

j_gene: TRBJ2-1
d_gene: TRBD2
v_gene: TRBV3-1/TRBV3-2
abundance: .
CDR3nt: TGTGCCAGCAGTCGGGGACTAGCGGGGGATTTTGAGCAGTTCTTC
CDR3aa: CASSRGLAGDFEQFF

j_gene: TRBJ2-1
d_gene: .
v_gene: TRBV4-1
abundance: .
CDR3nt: TGCGCCAGCAGCCAAGGGGAGTACAATGAGCAGTTCTTC
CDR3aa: CASSQGEYNEQFF